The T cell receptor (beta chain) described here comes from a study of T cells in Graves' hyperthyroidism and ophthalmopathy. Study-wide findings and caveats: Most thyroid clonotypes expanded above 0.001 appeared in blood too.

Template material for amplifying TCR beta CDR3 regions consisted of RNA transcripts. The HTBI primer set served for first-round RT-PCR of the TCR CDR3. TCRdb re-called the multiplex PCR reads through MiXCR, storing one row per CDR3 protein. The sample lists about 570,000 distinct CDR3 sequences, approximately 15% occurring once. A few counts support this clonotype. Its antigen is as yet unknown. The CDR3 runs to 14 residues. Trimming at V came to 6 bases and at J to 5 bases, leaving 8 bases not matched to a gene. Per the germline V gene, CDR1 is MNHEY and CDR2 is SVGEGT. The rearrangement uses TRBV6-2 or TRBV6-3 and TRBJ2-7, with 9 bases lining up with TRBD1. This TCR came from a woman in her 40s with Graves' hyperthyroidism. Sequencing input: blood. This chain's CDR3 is CASSQTGTGHEQYF. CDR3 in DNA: TGTGCCAGCAGCCAAACCGGGACAGGGCACGAGCAGTACTTC.